These 27 T cell receptor beta chains came from one sample sequenced in a study of OX40 agonist ivuxolimab in advanced cancers. Clones were read by immunoSEQ multiplex PCR, and TCRdb kept only the in-frame ones, dropping some. The sample includes 73,000 or so clones, around 84% of them seen just once. Sequenced here: CD4+ or CD8+ T cells sorted from blood, sampled in a trial of the OX40 agonist ivuxolimab. Source of these receptors: an adult with an advanced solid tumor such as melanoma, head and neck, liver or kidney cancer.

Comment on this clone: Other DNA sequences in this specimen translate into the identical CDR3. This rearrangement joins TRBV7-3 to TRBJ1-1; TRBD1 agrees at 9 bases. In germline, CDR1 is SGHTA, CDR2 FQGTGA. The CDR3 has 14 residues. The V segment lost 4 bases and the J segment 1 base; nucleotides outside the gene matches: 1. CDR3 nucleotides: TGTGCCAGCAGCTCGGGACAGGGGAACACTGAAGCTTTCTTT. The encoded protein is CASSSGQGNTEAFF.

For the CDR3, the DNA is TGTGCCAGCAGCTTAAGGACAACGAACACTGAAGCTTTCTTT. Its translation: CASSLRTTNTEAFF. The V gene is TRBV7-2, the J gene TRBJ1-1; weak D call: TRBD1 (5 bases). V lost 2 bases and J 1 base, leaving 8 bases between the germline ends. Germline-derived CDR1 and CDR2 are SGHTA and FQGNSA. The CDR3 contains 14 residues.

The chain employs TRBV7-3 and TRBJ2-3; 11 bases match TRBD2. Germline assignment: CDR1 SGHTA and CDR2 FQGTGA. This CDR3 is built from 15 residues. With 5 bases clipped from V and 6 bases from J, the junction kept 7 bases outside the gene matches. In DNA form, the CDR3 reads TGTGCCAGCAGCAAACTAGCGGGAGTTCCGGATACGCAGTATTTT. Translation gives CASSKLAGVPDTQYF.

This chain uses TRBV7-2 with TRBJ1-5; TRBD1 aligns across 7 bases. The junction had 5 bases not matched to a gene; V was cut back by 3 bases and J by 6 bases. Germline V gene lookup returns CDR1 SGHTA and CDR2 FQGNSA. CDR3 size: 14 residues. CDR3 region: CASSFDRDGQPQHF. CDR3 nucleotide sequence: TGTGCCAGCAGCTTTGACAGGGATGGTCAGCCCCAGCATTTT.

The V call is TRBV7-3, the J call TRBJ1-3; D is uncertain. The length of the CDR3 is 13 residues. CDR1 and CDR2 (germline): SGHTA, FQGTGA. V lost 5 bases, J lost 9 bases, and 14 bases lay in between. In DNA form, the CDR3 reads TGTGCCAGCAGCCCGGACTTGGACGGCACCATATATTTT. Protein: CASSPDLDGTIYF.

This clone was seen only once. V gene TRBV11-3 combines with J gene TRBJ1-1; D is ambiguous. V was clipped by 5 bases and J by 8 bases, with 12 bases between them. Germline lookup yields CDR1 SGHNT and CDR2 YENEEA. The CDR3 loop spans 12 amino acids. The CDR3 loop reads CASSPRRREAFF. CDR3 DNA sequence: TGTGCCAGCAGCCCCAGACGGAGAGAAGCTTTCTTT.

The genes are TRBV11-3 and TRBJ1-2; possibly TRBD1 for D (5 bases). The germline CDR1 and CDR2 sequences are SGHNT and YENEEA. Trimming removed 0 bases from V and 8 bases from J, with 16 bases in between. CDR3 size: 15 residues. CDR3 nucleotides: TGTGCCAGCAGCTTAGACCGGGGCTTGGGAGGAGGCTACACCTTC. It translates to CASSLDRGLGGGYTF. Full variable domain (outside the CDR3, taken from reference TRBV11-3 and TRBJ1-2): EAGVVQSPRYKIIEKKQPVAFWCNPISGHNTLYWYLQNLGQGPELLIRYENEEAVDDSQLPKDRFSAERLKGVDSTLKIQPAELGDSAVYLCASSLDRGLGGGYTFGSGTRLTVV.

The chain combines TRBV4-3 with TRBJ1-1; D remains unclear. The CDR3 has 15 amino acids. Between the trimmed V and J ends, which lost 1 base and 4 bases, there was a span of 13 bases. From germline, CDR1 is LGHNA and CDR2 YSLEER. Here the CDR3 reads CASSQASGRPTEAFF. In DNA, the CDR3 is TGCGCCAGCAGCCAAGCGAGCGGCCGCCCCACTGAAGCTTTCTTT.

The V call is TRBV9, the J call TRBJ1-2, with D unresolved. The CDR3 sequence is 14 residues long. The germline V gene has CDR1 SGDLS and CDR2 YYNGEE. The ends were cut back, 4 bases at V and 2 bases at J, with 12 bases in the middle. CDR3 coding DNA: TGTGCCAGCAGCTCGGGCAGCTTAAACTATGGCTACACCTTC. Its protein product is CASSSGSLNYGYTF. The full variable domain, with the rest looked up from reference TRBV9 and TRBJ1-2, is DSGVTQTPKHLITATGQRVTLRCSPRSGDLSVYWYQQSLDQGLQFLIQYYNGEERAKGNILERFSAQQFPDLHSELNLSSLELGDSALYFCASSSGSLNYGYTFGSGTRLTVV.

The chain is built from TRBV18 and TRBJ1-2, with no clear D. Germline V gene lookup returns CDR1 KGHSH and CDR2 LQKENI. V gave up 2 bases and J gave up 8 bases, with 12 bases separating them. The CDR3 is 13 residues long. CDR3 amino acids: CASSPGVLGGYTF. The CDR3 DNA reads as TGTGCCAGCTCACCAGGGGTCCTCGGCGGCTACACCTTC.

This CDR3 reads CASSPALPGGSYEQYF. Written as DNA, the CDR3 is TGTGCCAGCAGCCCGGCCCTACCAGGGGGCTCCTACGAGCAGTACTTC. The V gene is TRBV5-8, the J gene TRBJ2-7; 7 bases match TRBD1. The CDR3 is 16 residues long. The ends lost 4 bases at V and 0 bases at J; junction bases unmatched: 10. Germline CDR1 and CDR2: SGHTS and YDEGEE.

V is TRBV27 and J is TRBJ2-7; 10 bases align to TRBD2. The CDR3 is 14 amino acids. CDR1 is MNHEY and CDR2 is SMNVEV in the germline V gene (reference sequence). V dropped 6 bases and J dropped 6; count of bases not matched to a gene: 8. The CDR3 region is CASRITSGTLEQYF. CDR3 DNA sequence: TGTGCCAGCAGGATCACTAGCGGGACCCTCGAGCAGTACTTC.

The chain carries TRBV19 and TRBJ1-2; 12 nucleotides match TRBD1. The germline gives CDR1 LNHDA, CDR2 SQIVND (reference sequence). The CDR3 covers 13 residues. V shed 9 bases, J shed 8 bases, and the junction held 7 bases outside the gene matches. This chain's CDR3 is CASRDRGLQGYTF. The CDR3 DNA reads TGTGCCAGCCGGGACAGGGGGCTTCAGGGCTACACCTTC.

This clone was detected only once. The chain links TRBV5-6 to TRBJ2-2; perhaps TRBD2 as D (6 bases). V gave up 4 bases and J gave up 6 bases, with 16 bases separating them. The CDR3 spans 15 residues. In germline, CDR1 is SGHDT, CDR2 YYEEEE. CDR3 loop: CASSLGGPNPGELFF. As DNA, the CDR3 is TGTGCCAGCAGCCTCGGGGGACCCAATCCCGGGGAGCTGTTTTTT.

The V gene is TRBV6-6, the J gene TRBJ2-7, with TRBD2 as a possible D gene (5 bases). The V gene's germline CDR1 is MNHNY and CDR2 SVGAGI (reference sequence). The CDR3 has 15 residues. Trimming left V 6 bases short and J 1 base short, with 16 bases between. The CDR3 DNA sequence: TGTGCCAGCAGCCCCCCCAGTCTAGCTTCCTACGAGCAGTACTTC. It encodes CASSPPSLASYEQYF.

The V call is TRBV11-1, the J call TRBJ1-5; D unresolved. CDR3 length: 11 residues. V was clipped by 5 bases and J by 7 bases, with 6 bases between them. Looked up from germline, CDR1 is SGHAT and CDR2 is FQDESV (reference sequence). In DNA form, the CDR3 reads TGTGCCAGCAGCCAAGGACAGCCCCAGCATTTT. It encodes CASSQGQPQHF.

V is TRBV5-3 and J is TRBJ1-1; TRBD1 agrees at 9 bases. TRBV5-3 is recorded as an ORF, its role being uncertain. The CDR3 has 15 residues. V was clipped by 5 bases and J by 4 bases; unmatched bases: 9. This CDR3 reads CARRWPGQGFTEAFF. CDR3 in DNA: TGTGCCAGAAGGTGGCCGGGACAGGGATTCACTGAAGCTTTCTTT.

The chain is built from TRBV30 and TRBJ1-6; D is unresolved. CDR1 and CDR2 from the germline V gene are GTSNPN and SVGIG (reference sequence). The ends were cut back, 1 base at V and 1 base at J, with 5 bases in the middle. The CDR3 sequence is 14 residues long. The CDR3 protein is CAWSDGSYNSPLHF. The CDR3 DNA sequence: TGTGCCTGGAGTGACGGGTCCTATAATTCACCCCTCCACTTT.

This clone was observed a single time. This chain uses TRBV7-3 with TRBJ2-3, with D perhaps matching TRBD2 (7 bases). V gave up 8 bases and J gave up 7 bases, with 16 bases separating them. The CDR3 sequence is 13 residues long. Germline CDR1 SGHTA, CDR2 FQGTGA. This chain's CDR3 is CASSEGGTNTQYF. Here the CDR3 DNA reads TGTGCCAGCTCGGAAGGGGGGACTAATACGCAGTATTTT.

A word on this clone: Other DNA sequences from this sample encode an identical CDR3 as well. V gene TRBV18 combines with J gene TRBJ1-1; the D gene is possibly TRBD1 (5 bases). This CDR3 spans 15 amino acids. Trimming shortened V by 1 base and J by 5 bases, and 14 bases separated the two germline ends. The V gene's germline CDR1 is KGHSH and CDR2 LQKENI. CDR3 sequence reads: CASSPRRGDGTEAFF. CDR3 bases: TGTGCCAGCTCACCACGCCGAGGGGACGGGACTGAAGCTTTCTTT.

This clone appeared a single time. CDR3 in amino acids: CASSRTGDGYTF. CDR3 DNA sequence: TGTGCCAGTAGTAGGACAGGGGATGGCTACACCTTC. The V gene is TRBV19, the J gene TRBJ1-2; 9 positions match TRBD1. Looked up from germline, CDR1 is LNHDA and CDR2 is SQIVND (reference sequence). V was clipped by 4 bases and J by 6 bases; unmatched bases: 0. The CDR3 spans 12 residues. Using reference TRBV19 and TRBJ1-2 for the parts outside the CDR3, the full variable domain is DGGITQSPKYLFRKEGQNVTLSCEQNLNHDAMYWYRQDPGQGLRLIYYSQIVNDFQKGDIAEGYSVSREKKESFPLTVTSAQKNPTAFYLCASSRTGDGYTFGSGTRLTVV.

V usage is TRBV29-1 and J usage is TRBJ1-5, with D tentatively TRBD1 (5 bases). CDR1 is SQVTM and CDR2 is ANQGSEA in the germline V gene. The CDR3 spans 13 residues. V shed 4 bases and J shed 4 bases, with 11 bases lying between them. CDR3 loop: CSVGDSLNQPQHF. In DNA form, the CDR3 reads TGCAGCGTTGGTGACAGTTTAAATCAGCCCCAGCATTTT.

The chain employs TRBV27 and TRBJ2-5, with TRBD2 identical over 10 bases. The V and J ends lost 6 bases and 2 bases, in that order; junction bases with no gene match: 3. Looked up from germline, CDR1 is MNHEY and CDR2 is SMNVEV (reference sequence). The CDR3 is made up of 14 amino acids. CDR3 DNA: TGTGCCAGCAGAGGACTAGCGGTTCAAGAGACCCAGTACTTC. It codes for CASRGLAVQETQYF.

The chain combines TRBV6-6 with TRBJ2-3; a possible D gene is TRBD2 (6 bases). This CDR3 is built from 12 residues. Trimming removed 4 bases at V and 9 bases at J, with 11 bases between. CDR1 and CDR2 (germline): MNHNY, SVGAGI (reference sequence). CDR3 in DNA: TGTGCCAGCAGTTCGGAGAGCGGGACGCAGTATTTT. Its translation: CASSSESGTQYF.

The V gene is TRBV27, the J gene TRBJ2-3; no reliable D call. Germline V gives CDR1 MNHEY, CDR2 SMNVEV (reference sequence). The CDR3 runs 12 residues. Trimming shortened V by 5 bases and J by 8 bases, and 11 bases separated the two germline ends. DNA for the CDR3: TGTGCCAGCAGTCCGGGCCTTGGTACGCAGTATTTT. The encoded protein is CASSPGLGTQYF.

J is TRBJ2-1 and V is TRBV6-5, with 7 bases aligning to TRBD2. The CDR3 has 15 amino acids. Germline V gene sequence: CDR1 MNHEY, CDR2 SVGAGI. J was trimmed by 0 bases and V by 2 bases; bases with no gene match: 1. As DNA, the CDR3 is TGTGCCAGCAGTTACGGCGGGAGCTCCTACAATGAGCAGTTCTTC. It encodes CASSYGGSSYNEQFF.

The J gene is TRBJ1-6, the V gene TRBV11-2, with unresolved D. V gave up 1 base and J gave up 3 bases, with 1 base separating them. The length of the CDR3 is 13 residues. Germline V lookup: CDR1 SGHAT, CDR2 FQNNGV. The CDR3 protein is CASSLVYNSPLHF. The CDR3, as DNA: TGTGCCAGCAGCTTAGTCTATAATTCACCCCTCCACTTT.